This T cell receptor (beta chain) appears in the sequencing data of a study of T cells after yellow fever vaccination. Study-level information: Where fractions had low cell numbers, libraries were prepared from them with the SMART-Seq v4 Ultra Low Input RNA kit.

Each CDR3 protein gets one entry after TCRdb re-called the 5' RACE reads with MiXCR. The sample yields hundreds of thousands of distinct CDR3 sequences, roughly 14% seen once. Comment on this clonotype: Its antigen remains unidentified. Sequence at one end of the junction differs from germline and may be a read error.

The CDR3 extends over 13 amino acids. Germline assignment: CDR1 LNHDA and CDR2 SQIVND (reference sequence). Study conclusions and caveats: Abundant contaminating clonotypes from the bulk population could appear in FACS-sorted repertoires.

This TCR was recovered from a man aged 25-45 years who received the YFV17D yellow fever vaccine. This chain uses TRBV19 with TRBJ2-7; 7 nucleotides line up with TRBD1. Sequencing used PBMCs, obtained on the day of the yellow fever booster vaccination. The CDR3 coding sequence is TGTGCCAGTAGCTCGGGACAGACCTACGAGCTGTACTTC. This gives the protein CASSSGQTYELYF.